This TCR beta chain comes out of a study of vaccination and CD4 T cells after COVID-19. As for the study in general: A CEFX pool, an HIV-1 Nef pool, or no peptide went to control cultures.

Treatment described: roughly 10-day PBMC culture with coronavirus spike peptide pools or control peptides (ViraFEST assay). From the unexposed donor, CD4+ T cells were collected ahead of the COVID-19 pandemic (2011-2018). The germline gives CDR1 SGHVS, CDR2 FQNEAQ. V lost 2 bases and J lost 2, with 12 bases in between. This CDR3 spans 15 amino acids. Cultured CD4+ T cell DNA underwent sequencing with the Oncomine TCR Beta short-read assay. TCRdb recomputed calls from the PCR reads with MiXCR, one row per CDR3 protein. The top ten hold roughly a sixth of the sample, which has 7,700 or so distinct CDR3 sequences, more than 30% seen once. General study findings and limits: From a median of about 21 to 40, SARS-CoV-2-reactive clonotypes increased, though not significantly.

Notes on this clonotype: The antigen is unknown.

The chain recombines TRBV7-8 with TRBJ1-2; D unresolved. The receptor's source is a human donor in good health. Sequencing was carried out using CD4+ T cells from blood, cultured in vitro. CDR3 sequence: CASSLRTHLNYGYTF. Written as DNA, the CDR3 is TGTGCCAGCAGCTTACGTACACATCTCAACTATGGCTACACCTTC.